Listed here is a single TCR beta chain. This record comes from a study of control samples from healthy donors and cancer patients. This table comes from immunoSEQ multiplex PCR, and its TCRdb copy is limited to in-frame clones, with some not included. The sample has over 100,000 clones; approximately 90% are singletons. Trimming took off 7 bases at V and 7 bases at J, with 17 bases between the two ends. This CDR3 spans 13 amino acids. The germline gives CDR1 SGHDT, CDR2 YYEEEE. The material sequenced was blood. The TCR originated in a human donor in good health. The donor label of this sample is uncertain. This chain links TRBV5-6 with TRBJ1-1; the D is unclear. The CDR3 nucleotides read TGTGCCAGCCGACCACTGGAGGGAAATGAAGCTTTCTTT. It specifies CASRPLEGNEAFF.